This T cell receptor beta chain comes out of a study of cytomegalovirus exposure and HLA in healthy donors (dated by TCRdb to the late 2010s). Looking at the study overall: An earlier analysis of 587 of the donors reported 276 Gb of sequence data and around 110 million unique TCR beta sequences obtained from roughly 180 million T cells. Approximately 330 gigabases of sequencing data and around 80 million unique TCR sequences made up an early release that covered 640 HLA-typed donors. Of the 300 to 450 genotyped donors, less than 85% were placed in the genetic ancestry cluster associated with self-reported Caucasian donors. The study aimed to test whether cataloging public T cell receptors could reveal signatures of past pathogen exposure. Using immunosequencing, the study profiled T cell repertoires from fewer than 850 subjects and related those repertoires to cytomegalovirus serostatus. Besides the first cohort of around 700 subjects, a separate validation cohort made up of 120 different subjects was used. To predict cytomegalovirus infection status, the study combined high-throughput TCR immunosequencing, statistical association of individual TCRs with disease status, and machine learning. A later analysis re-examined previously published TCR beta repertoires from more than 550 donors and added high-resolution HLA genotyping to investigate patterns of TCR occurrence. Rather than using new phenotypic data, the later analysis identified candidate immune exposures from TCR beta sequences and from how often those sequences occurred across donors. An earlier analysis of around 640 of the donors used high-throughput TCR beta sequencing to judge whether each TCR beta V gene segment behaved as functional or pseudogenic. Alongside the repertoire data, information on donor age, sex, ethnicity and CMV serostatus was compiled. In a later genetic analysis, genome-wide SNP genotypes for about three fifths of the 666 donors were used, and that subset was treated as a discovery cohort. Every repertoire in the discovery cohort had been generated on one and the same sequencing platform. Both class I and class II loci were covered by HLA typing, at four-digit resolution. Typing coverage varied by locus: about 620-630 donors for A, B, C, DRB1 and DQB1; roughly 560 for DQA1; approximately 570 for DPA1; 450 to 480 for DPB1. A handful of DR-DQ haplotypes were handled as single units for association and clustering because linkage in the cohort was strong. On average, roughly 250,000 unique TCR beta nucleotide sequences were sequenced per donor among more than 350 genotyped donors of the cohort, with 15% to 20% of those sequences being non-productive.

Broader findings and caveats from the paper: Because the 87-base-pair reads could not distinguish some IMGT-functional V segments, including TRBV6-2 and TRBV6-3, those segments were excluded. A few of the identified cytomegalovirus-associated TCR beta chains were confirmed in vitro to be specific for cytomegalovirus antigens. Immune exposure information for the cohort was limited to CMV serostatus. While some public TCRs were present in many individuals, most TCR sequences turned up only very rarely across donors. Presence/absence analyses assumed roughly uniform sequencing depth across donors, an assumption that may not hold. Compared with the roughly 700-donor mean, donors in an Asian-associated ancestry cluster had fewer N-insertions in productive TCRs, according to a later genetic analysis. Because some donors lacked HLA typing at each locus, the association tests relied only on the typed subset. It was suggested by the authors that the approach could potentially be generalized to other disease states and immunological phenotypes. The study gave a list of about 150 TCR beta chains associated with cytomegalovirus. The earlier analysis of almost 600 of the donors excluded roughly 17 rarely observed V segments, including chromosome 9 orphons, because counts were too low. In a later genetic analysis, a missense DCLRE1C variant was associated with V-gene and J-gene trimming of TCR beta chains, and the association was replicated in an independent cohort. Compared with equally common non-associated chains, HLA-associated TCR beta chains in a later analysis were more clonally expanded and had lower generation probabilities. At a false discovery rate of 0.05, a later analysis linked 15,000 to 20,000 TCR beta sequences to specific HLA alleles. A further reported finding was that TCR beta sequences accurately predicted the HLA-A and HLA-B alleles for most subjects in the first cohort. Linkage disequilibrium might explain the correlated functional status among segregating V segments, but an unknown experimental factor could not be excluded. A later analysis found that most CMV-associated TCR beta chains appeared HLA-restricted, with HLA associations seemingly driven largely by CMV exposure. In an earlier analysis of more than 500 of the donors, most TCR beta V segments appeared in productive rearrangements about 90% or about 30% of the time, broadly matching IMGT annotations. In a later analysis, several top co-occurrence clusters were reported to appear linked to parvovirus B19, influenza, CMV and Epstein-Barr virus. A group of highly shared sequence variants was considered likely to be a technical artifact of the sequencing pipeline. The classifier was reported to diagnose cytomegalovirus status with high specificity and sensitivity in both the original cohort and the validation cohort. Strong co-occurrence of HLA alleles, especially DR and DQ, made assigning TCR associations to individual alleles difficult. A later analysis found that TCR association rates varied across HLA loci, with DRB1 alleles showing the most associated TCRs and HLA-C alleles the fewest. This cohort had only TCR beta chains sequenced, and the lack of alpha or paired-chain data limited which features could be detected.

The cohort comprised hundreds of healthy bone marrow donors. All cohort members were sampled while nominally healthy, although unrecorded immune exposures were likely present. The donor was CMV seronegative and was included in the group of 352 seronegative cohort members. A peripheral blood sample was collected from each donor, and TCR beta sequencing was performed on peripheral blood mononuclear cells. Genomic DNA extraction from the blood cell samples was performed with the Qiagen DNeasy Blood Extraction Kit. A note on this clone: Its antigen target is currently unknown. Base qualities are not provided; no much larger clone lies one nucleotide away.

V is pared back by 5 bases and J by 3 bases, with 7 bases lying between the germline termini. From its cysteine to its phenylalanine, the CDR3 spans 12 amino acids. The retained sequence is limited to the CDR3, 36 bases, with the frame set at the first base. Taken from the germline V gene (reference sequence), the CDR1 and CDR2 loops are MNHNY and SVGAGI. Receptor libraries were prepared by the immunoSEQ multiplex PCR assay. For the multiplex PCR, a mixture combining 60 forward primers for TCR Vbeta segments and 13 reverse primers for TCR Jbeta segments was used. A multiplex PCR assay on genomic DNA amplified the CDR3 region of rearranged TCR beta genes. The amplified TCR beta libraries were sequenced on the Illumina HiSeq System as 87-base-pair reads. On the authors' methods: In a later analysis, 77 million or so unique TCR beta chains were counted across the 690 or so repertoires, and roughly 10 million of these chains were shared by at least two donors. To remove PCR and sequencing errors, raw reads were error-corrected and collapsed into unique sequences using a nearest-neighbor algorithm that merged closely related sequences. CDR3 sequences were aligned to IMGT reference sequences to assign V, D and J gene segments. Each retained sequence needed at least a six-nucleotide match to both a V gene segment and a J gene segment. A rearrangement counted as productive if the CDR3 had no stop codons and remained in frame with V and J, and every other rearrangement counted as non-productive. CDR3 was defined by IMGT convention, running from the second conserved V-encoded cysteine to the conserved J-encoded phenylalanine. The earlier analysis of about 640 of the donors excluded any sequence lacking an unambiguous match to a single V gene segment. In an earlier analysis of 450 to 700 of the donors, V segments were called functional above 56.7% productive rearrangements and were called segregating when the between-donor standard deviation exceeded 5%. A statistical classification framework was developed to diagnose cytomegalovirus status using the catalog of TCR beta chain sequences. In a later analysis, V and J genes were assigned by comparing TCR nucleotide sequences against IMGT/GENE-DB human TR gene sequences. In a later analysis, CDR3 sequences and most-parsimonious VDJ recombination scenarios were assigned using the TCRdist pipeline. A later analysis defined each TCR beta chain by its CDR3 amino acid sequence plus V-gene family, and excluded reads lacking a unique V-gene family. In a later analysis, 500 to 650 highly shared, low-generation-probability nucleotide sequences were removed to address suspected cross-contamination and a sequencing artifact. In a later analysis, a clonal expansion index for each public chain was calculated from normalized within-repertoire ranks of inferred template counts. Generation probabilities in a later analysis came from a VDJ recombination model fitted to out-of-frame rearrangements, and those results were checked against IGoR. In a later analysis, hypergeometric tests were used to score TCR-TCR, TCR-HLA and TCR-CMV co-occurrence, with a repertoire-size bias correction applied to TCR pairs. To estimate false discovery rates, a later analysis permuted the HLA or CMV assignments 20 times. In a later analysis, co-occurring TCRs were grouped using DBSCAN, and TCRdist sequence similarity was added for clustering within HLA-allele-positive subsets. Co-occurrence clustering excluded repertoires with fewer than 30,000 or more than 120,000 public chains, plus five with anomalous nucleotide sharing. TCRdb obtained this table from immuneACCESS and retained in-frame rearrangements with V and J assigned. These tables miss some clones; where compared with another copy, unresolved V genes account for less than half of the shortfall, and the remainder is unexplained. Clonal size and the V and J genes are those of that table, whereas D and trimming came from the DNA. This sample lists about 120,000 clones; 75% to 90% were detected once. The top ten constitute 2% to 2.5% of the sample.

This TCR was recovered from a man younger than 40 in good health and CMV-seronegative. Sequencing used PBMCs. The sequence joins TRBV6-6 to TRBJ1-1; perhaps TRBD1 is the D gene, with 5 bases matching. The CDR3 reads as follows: CASSLGDTEAFF. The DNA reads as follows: TGTGCCAGCAGTCTAGGGGACACTGAAGCTTTCTTT.